These 25 T cell receptor beta chains came from one sample sequenced in a study of blood T cell repertoires in COVID-19 (dated by TCRdb to about 2020). Libraries were built with the immunoSEQ multiplex PCR assay. Held by TCRdb, this immuneACCESS table contains in-frame sequences only and omits some clones. Under half of the omission traces to an unresolved V gene where checked; the cause of the rest is unknown. For this sample there are about 310,000 clones; around nine tenths appear just once. The top ten clones comprise over 9% of the sample. Sequenced: PBMCs or T cells enriched from blood (not recorded which). The receptors were gathered from a woman in her thirties who had recovered from COVID-19.

This chain connects TRBV7-2 to TRBJ2-1, with 10 nucleotides matching TRBD2. Germline V gives CDR1 SGHTA, CDR2 FQGNSA. This CDR3 comprises 15 residues. V lost 5 bases, J lost 5 bases, and 6 bases stayed unmatched. For the CDR3, the DNA is TGTGCCAGCAGCGCCGCTAGCGGGAGCAACAATGAGCAGTTCTTC. Translation: CASSAASGSNNEQFF.

The chain has TRBV6-1 and TRBJ2-1; D call uncertain. The CDR3 is 14 residues long. Germline CDR1 is MNHNS and CDR2 is SASEGT. V dropped 8 bases and J dropped 7 bases, with 18 bases sitting between them. CDR3 sequence: CASGGRERWNEQFF. DNA of the CDR3: TGTGCCAGCGGTGGACGAGAGAGGTGGAATGAGCAGTTCTTC.

The chain links TRBV11-2 to TRBJ2-3; TRBD2 is a possible D gene (6 bases). Trimming took off 3 bases at V and 3 bases at J, with 13 bases between the two ends. The CDR3 loop spans 15 amino acids. Germline lookup yields CDR1 SGHAT and CDR2 FQNNGV. In DNA form, the CDR3 reads TGTGCCAGCAGCTTGGGAGGTCCCGGTACAGATACGCAGTATTTT. Encoded protein: CASSLGGPGTDTQYF.

The CDR3 DNA sequence: TGTGCCATCAGTGAGACCGGGACAGGTATACAGTACTTC. Translated: CAISETGTGIQYF. V gene TRBV10-3 combines with J gene TRBJ2-7; 8 bases are a match to TRBD1. V was clipped by 2 bases and J by 10 bases; unmatched bases: 7. The CDR3 sequence is 13 residues long. Germline CDR1 reads ENHRY; CDR2 reads SYGVKD.

The rearrangement uses TRBV27 and TRBJ2-3; D gene unclear. The V gene's germline CDR1 is MNHEY and CDR2 SMNVEV (reference sequence). The ends were cut back, 7 bases at V and 5 bases at J, with 13 bases in the middle. This CDR3 is 13 amino acids long. As DNA, the CDR3 is TGTGCCAGCAAGGCTCTCTCGGGAGATACGCAGTATTTT. It codes for CASKALSGDTQYF.

The CDR3 nucleotides are TGTGCCAGCAGTACTACAGGGGGAAAAGGCGAGCAGTACTTC. Its protein product is CASSTTGGKGEQYF. The rearrangement uses TRBV6-4 and TRBJ2-7; 8 bases are a match to TRBD1. Unmatched junction bases numbered 9, after V lost 5 bases and J lost 6 bases. This CDR3 contains 14 residues. Germline CDR1 reads MRHNA; CDR2 reads SNTAGT.

This chain uses TRBV19 with TRBJ1-1; TRBD1 aligns across 7 bases. Germline V gene data show CDR1 as LNHDA and CDR2 as SQIVND (reference sequence). CDR3 size: 15 residues. The trim removed 4 bases at V and 6 bases at J, leaving 11 bases unmatched. The CDR3 nucleotides are TGTGCCAGTAGTACGGTACAGGGGCGACTAGCTGAAGCTTTCTTT. It encodes CASSTVQGRLAEAFF.

Here the CDR3 reads CASRKVVGTGPYSNQPQHF. The CDR3 DNA reads as TGTGCCAGTAGAAAAGTTGTGGGGACAGGACCATATAGCAATCAGCCCCAGCATTTT. This chain joins TRBV19 and TRBJ1-5; 8 bases fit TRBD1. CDR3 length: 19 residues. J gave up 0 bases and V 6 bases, and 16 bases lay outside the gene matches. Germline values: CDR1 LNHDA, CDR2 SQIVND (reference sequence).

The chain is built from TRBV27 and TRBJ1-1; D remains unclear. The CDR3 contains 14 residues. Germline V gene sequence: CDR1 MNHEY, CDR2 SMNVEV (reference sequence). Trimming removed 6 bases at V and 3 bases at J, with 14 bases between. The CDR3 coding sequence is TGTGCCAGCAGCGCTATCAACAGAGACACTGAAGCTTTCTTT. Translating gives CASSAINRDTEAFF.

The gene calls are TRBV29-1 and TRBJ1-2, with 7 nucleotides matching TRBD1. CDR3 length: 15 amino acids. The V and J ends lost 4 bases and 3 bases, in that order; junction bases with no gene match: 11. The germline gives CDR1 SQVTM, CDR2 ANQGSEA. The CDR3 loop is CSVGTYRGEDYGYTF. In DNA, the CDR3 is TGCAGCGTTGGGACGTACAGGGGAGAAGACTATGGCTACACCTTC. The full variable domain, its missing parts supplied by reference TRBV29-1 and TRBJ1-2, is SAVISQKPSRDICQRGTSLTIQCQVDSQVTMMFWYRQQPGQSLTLIATANQGSEATYESGFVIDKFPISRPNLTFSTLTVSNMSPEDSSIYLCSVGTYRGEDYGYTFGSGTRLTVV.

The chain combines TRBV5-1 with TRBJ1-3; D might be TRBD1 (5 bases). The CDR3 is 16 residues long. The V and J ends lost 4 bases and 2 bases respectively, with 16 bases between them. Germline V gives CDR1 SGHRS, CDR2 YFSETQ. CDR3 loop: CASSVLSGLTGNTIYF. The CDR3 nucleotides are TGCGCCAGCAGCGTTTTGTCAGGGCTCACTGGAAACACCATATATTTT. The whole variable domain, filled in from reference TRBV5-1 and TRBJ1-3, reads KAGVTQTPRYLIKTRGQQVTLSCSPISGHRSVSWYQQTPGQGLQFLFEYFSETQRNKGNFPGRFSGRQFSNSRSEMNVSTLELGDSALYLCASSVLSGLTGNTIYFGEGSWLTVV.

The rearrangement links TRBV18 to TRBJ1-1; a weak D match, TRBD1 (5 bases). V lost 4 bases, J lost 0 bases, and 12 bases lay in between. Germline-derived CDR1 and CDR2 are KGHSH and LQKENI. The CDR3 is 15 residues long. The CDR3 nucleotides are TGTGCCAGCTCACGGGGCAGCGAATTGAACACTGAAGCTTTCTTT. As protein: CASSRGSELNTEAFF.

In the case of this clone: Possible read error: a much larger clone is one base away. CDR3 loop: CASSPGQTYGYTF. In DNA form, the CDR3 reads TGTGCCAGCAGCCCCGGACAGACCTATGGCTACACCTTC. The chain has TRBV28 and TRBJ1-2; D is possibly TRBD1 (6 bases). The germline V and J ends were trimmed by 6 bases and 4 bases, with 12 bases remaining between them. CDR3 size: 13 residues. Germline V lookup: CDR1 MDHEN, CDR2 SYDVKM.

V usage is TRBV2 and J usage is TRBJ1-2; 9 bases align to TRBD1. Germline lookup yields CDR1 SNHLY and CDR2 FYNNEI. CDR3 length equals 14 residues. V gave up 7 bases and J gave up 6 bases; unmatched junction bases: 9. CDR3 bases: TGTGCCAGCATGTCCGGGACAGGGTTCCATGGCTACACCTTC. Translating it yields CASMSGTGFHGYTF. The whole variable domain, filled in from reference TRBV2 and TRBJ1-2, reads EPEVTQTPSHQVTQMGQEVILRCVPISNHLYFYWYRQILGQKVEFLVSFYNNEISEKSEIFDDQFSVERPDGSNFTLKIRSTKLEDSAMYFCASMSGTGFHGYTFGSGTRLTVV.

V usage is TRBV6-2 or TRBV6-3 and J usage is TRBJ1-4; D is uncertain. Trimming shortened V by 5 bases and J by 12 bases, and 10 bases separated the two germline ends. From germline, CDR1 is MNHEY and CDR2 SVGEGT. The CDR3 has 11 residues. Written as DNA, the CDR3 is TGTGCCAGCAGTCAGGCAACGGAACTGTTTTTT. This encodes CASSQATELFF.

The genes are TRBV7-3 and TRBJ2-5, with 8 nucleotides matching TRBD2. Germline V gives CDR1 SGHTA, CDR2 FQGTGA. J lost 5 bases, V lost 0 bases, and 2 bases had no gene match. The CDR3 has 14 amino acids. The CDR3 protein is CASSLTREVETQYF. CDR3 sequence (DNA): TGTGCCAGCAGCTTAACGCGGGAGGTCGAGACCCAGTACTTC.

In DNA form, the CDR3 reads TGTGCCAGCAGTTATCAGGGAATGAACACTGAAGCTTTCTTT. Translation gives CASSYQGMNTEAFF. The chain uses TRBV6-2 or TRBV6-3 and TRBJ1-1, with a possible D match to TRBD1 (5 bases). The CDR3 sequence is 14 residues long. CDR1 and CDR2 (germline): MNHEY, SVGEGT. Between the trimmed V and J ends, which lost 3 bases and 0 bases, there was a span of 8 bases.

The chain uses TRBV6-5 and TRBJ1-4; a weak D match, TRBD1 (5 bases). Per the germline V gene, CDR1 is MNHEY and CDR2 is SVGAGI. This CDR3 contains 12 residues. Trimming cost V 7 bases and J 7 bases, with 10 bases left between them. The CDR3 region has the DNA TGTGCCAGCACCTCGGGGGGTGAAAAACTGTTTTTT. Protein: CASTSGGEKLFF.

This chain joins TRBV5-1 and TRBJ2-1; 9 bases match TRBD1. Germline loops: CDR1 SGHRS, CDR2 YFSETQ. This CDR3 comprises 17 residues. J gave up 0 bases and V 4 bases, and 8 bases lay outside the gene matches. CDR3 loop: CASSRQQGASSYNEQFF. CDR3 sequence (DNA): TGCGCCAGCAGCCGCCAACAGGGGGCGAGCTCCTACAATGAGCAGTTCTTC.

This chain links TRBV2 with TRBJ1-4; 9 bases line up with TRBD1. CDR3 length: 14 residues. The V gene end was trimmed by 6 bases and the J gene end by 8 bases; junction bases not matched to a gene: 7. Germline-derived CDR1 and CDR2 are SNHLY and FYNNEI. The DNA of the CDR3 is TGTGCCAGCAGCCCAACAGGGGGCGAGGAAAAACTGTTTTTT. Translated, it gives CASSPTGGEEKLFF. The full variable domain, completed using reference TRBV2 and TRBJ1-4, is EPEVTQTPSHQVTQMGQEVILRCVPISNHLYFYWYRQILGQKVEFLVSFYNNEISEKSEIFDDQFSVERPDGSNFTLKIRSTKLEDSAMYFCASSPTGGEEKLFFGSGTQLSVL.

In its sample, this clone was seen once. The J gene is TRBJ2-7, the V gene TRBV27; no definite D call. The germline V and J ends were trimmed by 2 bases and 3 bases, with 8 bases remaining between them. Looked up from germline, CDR1 is MNHEY and CDR2 is SMNVEV (reference sequence). The CDR3 loop spans 13 amino acids. CDR3 protein: CASSLGQYYEQYF. CDR3 bases: TGTGCCAGCAGTTTAGGCCAATACTACGAGCAGTACTTC.

This clone was found once. The J gene is TRBJ2-7, the V gene TRBV19, with TRBD1 matching over 7 bases. Losses at the gene ends were 1 base for V and 3 bases for J; bases not matched to a gene: 3. Germline V gene sequence: CDR1 LNHDA, CDR2 SQIVND (reference sequence). The CDR3 contains 14 residues. CDR3 coding DNA: TGTGCCAGTAGTATAGGGTCAGGGGGCTACGAGCAGTACTTC. Translation gives CASSIGSGGYEQYF.

The J gene is TRBJ1-1, the V gene TRBV7-2, with unresolved D. The ends were cut back, 4 bases at V and 0 bases at J, with 6 bases in the middle. In germline, CDR1 is SGHTA, CDR2 FQGNSA. This CDR3 has 13 residues. DNA of the CDR3: TGTGCCAGCAGCTCACCTATGAACACTGAAGCTTTCTTT. This translates into CASSSPMNTEAFF. The full variable domain, rest sourced from reference TRBV7-2 and TRBJ1-1, is GAGVSQSPSNKVTEKGKDVELRCDPISGHTALYWYRQSLGQGLEFLIYFQGNSAPDKSGLPSDRFSAERTGGSVSTLTIQRTQQEDSAVYLCASSSPMNTEAFFGQGTRLTVV.

The chain recombines TRBV19 with TRBJ2-7; 16 bases match TRBD2. V lost 4 bases and J lost 3; bases outside the gene matches: 6. This CDR3 region has 17 residues. Per germline, CDR1 LNHDA and CDR2 SQIVND (reference sequence). CDR3 coding DNA: TGTGCCAGTAGTAGGTCGGGACTAGCGGGAGGGGACTACGAGCAGTACTTC. Translating gives CASSRSGLAGGDYEQYF.

Points on this clone: Other DNA sequences of this sample code for an identical CDR3. The chain uses TRBV11-2 and TRBJ2-5; possible D gene TRBD2, 6 bases. Germline lookup yields CDR1 SGHAT and CDR2 FQNNGV. The CDR3 spans 14 residues. V lost 1 base and J lost 4, with 10 bases in between. The CDR3 bases are TGTGCCAGCAGCTTAGGACCGCGGGGAGAGACCCAGTACTTC. This codes for CASSLGPRGETQYF. The variable domain in full, with the rest retrieved from reference TRBV11-2 and TRBJ2-5, is EAGVAQSPRYKIIEKRQSVAFWCNPISGHATLYWYQQILGQGPKLLIQFQNNGVVDDSQLPKDRFSAERLKGVDSTLKIQPAKLEDSAVYLCASSLGPRGETQYFGPGTRLLVL.